This entry is about one T cell receptor (beta chain). Its antigen is unidentified. The sample belongs to a study of T cell responses to AZD1222 COVID-19 vaccine. The wider study: Second-dose intervals of approximately 4 or approximately 12 weeks were pooled.

Assay used: immunoSEQ multiplex PCR; TCRdb lists only in-frame clones, some missing. The sample yields 90,000 to 120,000 clones, approximately 90% seen once. The CDR3 spans 15 residues. Unmatched junction bases numbered 11, after V lost 11 bases and J lost 3 bases. Looked up from germline, CDR1 is PRHDT and CDR2 is FYEKMQ (reference sequence). Study observations and caveats: Donor demographics were predominantly white British with a female majority; clonal diversity may be underestimated. Repertoire sampling was restricted to post-peak T cell response timepoints.

The chain has TRBV13 and TRBJ2-2, with 8 bases matching TRBD1. The input for sequencing was peripheral blood, taken on day 0 of AZD1222 vaccination. The sequence was obtained from an adult in good health. The CDR3 DNA follows: TGTGCCTTCTCCAGGACAGGGTCGGACACCGGGGAGCTGTTTTTT. It translates to CAFSRTGSDTGELFF.